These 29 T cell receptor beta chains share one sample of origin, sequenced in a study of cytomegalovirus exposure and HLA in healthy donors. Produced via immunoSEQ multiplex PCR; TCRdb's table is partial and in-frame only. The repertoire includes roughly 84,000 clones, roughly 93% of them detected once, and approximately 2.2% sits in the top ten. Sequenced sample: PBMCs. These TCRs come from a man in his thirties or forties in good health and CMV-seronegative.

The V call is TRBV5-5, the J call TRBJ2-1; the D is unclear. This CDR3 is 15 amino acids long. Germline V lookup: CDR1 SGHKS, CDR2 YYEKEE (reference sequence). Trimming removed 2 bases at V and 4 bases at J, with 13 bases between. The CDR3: CASSFSQSGYNEQFF. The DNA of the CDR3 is TGTGCCAGCAGCTTTAGCCAGAGTGGTTACAATGAGCAGTTCTTC.

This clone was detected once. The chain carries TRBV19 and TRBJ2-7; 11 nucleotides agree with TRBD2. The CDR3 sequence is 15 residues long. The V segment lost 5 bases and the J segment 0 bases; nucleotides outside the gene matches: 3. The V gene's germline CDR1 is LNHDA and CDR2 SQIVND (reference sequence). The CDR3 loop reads CASSVSGGVSYEQYF. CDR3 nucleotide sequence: TGTGCCAGTAGTGTTAGCGGGGGGGTCTCCTACGAGCAGTACTTC.

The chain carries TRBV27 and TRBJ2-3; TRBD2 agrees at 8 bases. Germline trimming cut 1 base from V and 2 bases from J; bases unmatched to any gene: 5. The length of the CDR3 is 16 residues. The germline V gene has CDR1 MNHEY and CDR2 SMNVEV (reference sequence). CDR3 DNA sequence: TGTGCCAGCAGTTTATACCTGACTAGCGCCACAGATACGCAGTATTTT. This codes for CASSLYLTSATDTQYF.

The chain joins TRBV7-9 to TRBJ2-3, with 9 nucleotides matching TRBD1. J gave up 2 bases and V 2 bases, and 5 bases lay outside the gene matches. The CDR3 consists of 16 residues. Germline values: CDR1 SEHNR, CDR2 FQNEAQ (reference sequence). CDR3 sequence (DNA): TGTGCCAGCAGCTTACCCACAGGGGGCTACACAGATACGCAGTATTTT. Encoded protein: CASSLPTGGYTDTQYF.

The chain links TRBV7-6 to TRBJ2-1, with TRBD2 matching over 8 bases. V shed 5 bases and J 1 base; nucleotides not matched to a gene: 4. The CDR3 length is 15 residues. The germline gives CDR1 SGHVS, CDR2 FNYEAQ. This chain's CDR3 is CASSPGLGSYNEQFF. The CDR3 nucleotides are TGTGCCAGCAGCCCGGGACTAGGGTCCTACAATGAGCAGTTCTTC.

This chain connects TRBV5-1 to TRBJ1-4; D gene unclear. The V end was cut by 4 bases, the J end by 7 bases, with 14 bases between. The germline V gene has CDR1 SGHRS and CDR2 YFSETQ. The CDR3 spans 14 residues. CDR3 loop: CASSSGSLGEKLFF. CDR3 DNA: TGCGCCAGCAGCAGTGGGAGCTTGGGTGAAAAACTGTTTTTT.

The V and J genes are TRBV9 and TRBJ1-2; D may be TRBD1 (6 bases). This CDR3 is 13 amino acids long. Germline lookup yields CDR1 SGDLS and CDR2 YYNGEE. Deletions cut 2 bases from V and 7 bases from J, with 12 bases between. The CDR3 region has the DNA TGTGCCAGCAGCGTTTCAGGGGCTGGTGGCTACACCTTC. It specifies CASSVSGAGGYTF.

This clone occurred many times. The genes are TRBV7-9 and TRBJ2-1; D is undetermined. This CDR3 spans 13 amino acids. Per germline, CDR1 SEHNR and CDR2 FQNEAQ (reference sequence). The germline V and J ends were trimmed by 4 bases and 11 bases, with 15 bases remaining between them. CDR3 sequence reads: CASSSGDLSKQFF. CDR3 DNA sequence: TGTGCCAGCAGCTCCGGAGACCTCAGCAAGCAGTTCTTC. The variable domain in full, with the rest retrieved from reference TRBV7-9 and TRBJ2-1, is DTGVSQNPRHKITKRGQNVTFRCDPISEHNRLYWYRQTLGQGPEFLTYFQNEAQLEKSRLLSDRFSAERPKGSFSTLEIQRTEQGDSAMYLCASSSGDLSKQFFGPGTRLTVL.

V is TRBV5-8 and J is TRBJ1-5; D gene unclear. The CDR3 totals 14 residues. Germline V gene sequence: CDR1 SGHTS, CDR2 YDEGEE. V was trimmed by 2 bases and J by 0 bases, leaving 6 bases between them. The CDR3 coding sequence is TGTGCCAGCAGCTTTAGAAATAGCAATCAGCCCCAGCATTTT. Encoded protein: CASSFRNSNQPQHF.

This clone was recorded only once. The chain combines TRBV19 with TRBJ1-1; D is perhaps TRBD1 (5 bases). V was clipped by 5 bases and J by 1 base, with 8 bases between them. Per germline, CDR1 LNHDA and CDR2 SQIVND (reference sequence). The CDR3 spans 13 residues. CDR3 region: CASSVTENTEAFF. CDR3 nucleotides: TGTGCCAGTAGTGTGACAGAGAACACTGAAGCTTTCTTT.

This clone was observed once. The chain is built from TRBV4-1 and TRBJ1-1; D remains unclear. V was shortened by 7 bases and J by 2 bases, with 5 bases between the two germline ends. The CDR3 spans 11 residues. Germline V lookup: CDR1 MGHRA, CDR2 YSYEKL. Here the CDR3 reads CASKLNTEAFF. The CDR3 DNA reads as TGCGCCAGCAAGCTTAACACTGAAGCTTTCTTT.

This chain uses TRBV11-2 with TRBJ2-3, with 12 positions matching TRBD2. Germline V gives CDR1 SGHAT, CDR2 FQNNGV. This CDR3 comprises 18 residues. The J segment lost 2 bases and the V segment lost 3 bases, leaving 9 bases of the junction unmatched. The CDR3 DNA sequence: TGTGCCAGCAGCTTCAACTCGGGGACTAGCGGGTTCACAGATACGCAGTATTTT. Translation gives CASSFNSGTSGFTDTQYF.

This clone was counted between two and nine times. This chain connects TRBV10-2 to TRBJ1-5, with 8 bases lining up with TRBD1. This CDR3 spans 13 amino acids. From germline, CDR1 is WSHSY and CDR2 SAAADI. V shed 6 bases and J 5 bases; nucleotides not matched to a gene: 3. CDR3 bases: TGCGCCAGCAGCGGACAGGGAGATCAGCCCCAGCATTTT. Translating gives CASSGQGDQPQHF.

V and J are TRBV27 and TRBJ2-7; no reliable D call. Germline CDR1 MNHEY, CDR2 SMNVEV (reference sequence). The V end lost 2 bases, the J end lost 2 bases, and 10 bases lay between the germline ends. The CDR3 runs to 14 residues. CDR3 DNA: TGTGCCAGCAGTTTACTGACTCCGCCCTACGAGCAGTACTTC. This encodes CASSLLTPPYEQYF.

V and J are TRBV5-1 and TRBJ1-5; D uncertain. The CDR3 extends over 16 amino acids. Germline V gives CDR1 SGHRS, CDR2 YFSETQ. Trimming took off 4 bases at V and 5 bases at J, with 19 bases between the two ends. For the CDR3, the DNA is TGCGCCAGCAGCCTCAGTCCAAATGACGGGTATCAGCCCCAGCATTTT. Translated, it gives CASSLSPNDGYQPQHF.

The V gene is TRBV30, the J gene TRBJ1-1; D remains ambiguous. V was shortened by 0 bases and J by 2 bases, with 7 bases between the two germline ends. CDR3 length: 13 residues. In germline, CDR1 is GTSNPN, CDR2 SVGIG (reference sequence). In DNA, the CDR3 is TGTGCCTGGAGTGTGGCGGGAAACACTGAAGCTTTCTTT. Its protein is CAWSVAGNTEAFF.

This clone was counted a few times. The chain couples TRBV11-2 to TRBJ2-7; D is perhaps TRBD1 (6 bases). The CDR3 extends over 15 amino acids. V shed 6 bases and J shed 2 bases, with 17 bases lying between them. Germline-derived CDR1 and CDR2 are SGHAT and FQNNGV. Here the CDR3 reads CASRPSYRAPYEQYF. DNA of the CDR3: TGTGCCAGCAGACCAAGCTACAGGGCTCCCTACGAGCAGTACTTC.

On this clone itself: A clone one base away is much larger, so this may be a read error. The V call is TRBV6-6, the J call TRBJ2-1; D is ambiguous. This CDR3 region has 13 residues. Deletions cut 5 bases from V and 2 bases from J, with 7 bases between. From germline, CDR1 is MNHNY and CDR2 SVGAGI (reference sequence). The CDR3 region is CASSAAAYNEQFF. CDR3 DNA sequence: TGTGCCAGCAGTGCCGCGGCCTACAATGAGCAGTTCTTC.

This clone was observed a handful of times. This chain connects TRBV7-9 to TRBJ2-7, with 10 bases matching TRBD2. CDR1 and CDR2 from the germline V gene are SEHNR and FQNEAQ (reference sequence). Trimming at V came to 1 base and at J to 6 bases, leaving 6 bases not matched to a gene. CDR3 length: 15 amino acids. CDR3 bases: TGTGCCAGCAGCTTAGGGAGCGGGAGGGCCCCCGAGCAGTACTTC. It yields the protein CASSLGSGRAPEQYF.

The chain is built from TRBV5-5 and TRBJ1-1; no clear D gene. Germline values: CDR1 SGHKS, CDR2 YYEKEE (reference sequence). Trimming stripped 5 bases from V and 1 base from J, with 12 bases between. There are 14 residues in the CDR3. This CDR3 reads CASSLERQNTEAFF. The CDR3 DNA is TGTGCCAGCAGTCTAGAGAGGCAGAACACTGAAGCTTTCTTT.

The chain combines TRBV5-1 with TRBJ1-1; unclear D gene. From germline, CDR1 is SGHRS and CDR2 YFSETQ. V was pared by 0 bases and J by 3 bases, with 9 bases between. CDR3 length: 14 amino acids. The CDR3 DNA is TGCGCCAGCAGCTTGGCCCCCGGGGACACTGAAGCTTTCTTT. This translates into CASSLAPGDTEAFF.

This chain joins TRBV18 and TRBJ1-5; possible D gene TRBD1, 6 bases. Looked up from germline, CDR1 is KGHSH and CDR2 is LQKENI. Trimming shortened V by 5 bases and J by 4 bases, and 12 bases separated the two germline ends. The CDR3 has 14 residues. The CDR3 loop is CASSGRDNNQPQHF. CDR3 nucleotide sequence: TGTGCCAGCTCAGGCCGGGACAATAATCAGCCCCAGCATTTT.

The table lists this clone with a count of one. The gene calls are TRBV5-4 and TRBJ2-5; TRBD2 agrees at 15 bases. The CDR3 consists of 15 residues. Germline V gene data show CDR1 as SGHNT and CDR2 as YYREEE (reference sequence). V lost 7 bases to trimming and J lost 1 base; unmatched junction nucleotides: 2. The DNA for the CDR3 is TGTGCCAGCGGGACTAGCGGGGGGCGCCAAGAGACCCAGTACTTC. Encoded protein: CASGTSGGRQETQYF.

CDR3 coding DNA: TGTGCCAGCAGCCCCCGGACAGGGGAAACCTACAATGAGCAGTTCTTC. It encodes CASSPRTGETYNEQFF. The chain is built from TRBV5-4 and TRBJ2-1; 9 bases map to TRBD1. Germline loops: CDR1 SGHNT, CDR2 YYREEE (reference sequence). The CDR3 has 16 residues. Trimming cost V 4 bases and J 2 bases; bases outside gene matches: 7.

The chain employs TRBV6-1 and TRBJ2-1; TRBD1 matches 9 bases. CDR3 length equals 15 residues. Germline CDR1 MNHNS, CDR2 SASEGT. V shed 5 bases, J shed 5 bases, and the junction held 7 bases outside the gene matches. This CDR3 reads CASSTSGTGNNEQFF. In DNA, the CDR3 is TGTGCCAGCAGTACTTCCGGGACAGGGAACAATGAGCAGTTCTTC.

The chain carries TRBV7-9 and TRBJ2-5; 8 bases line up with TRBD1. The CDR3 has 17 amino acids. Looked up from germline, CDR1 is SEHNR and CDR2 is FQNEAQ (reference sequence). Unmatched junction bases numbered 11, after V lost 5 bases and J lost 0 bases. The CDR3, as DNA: TGTGCCAGCAGCCCTAGGGGAGACAGGGGCCACCAAGAGACCCAGTACTTC. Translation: CASSPRGDRGHQETQYF.

For the CDR3, the DNA is TGTGCCAGCAGCCGAACATCTTACGAGCAGTACTTC. It is translated as CASSRTSYEQYF. V and J are TRBV2 and TRBJ2-7, with D uncertain. V was trimmed by 6 bases and J by 4 bases, leaving 10 bases between them. The CDR3 sequence is 12 residues long. Germline CDR1 and CDR2: SNHLY and FYNNEI.

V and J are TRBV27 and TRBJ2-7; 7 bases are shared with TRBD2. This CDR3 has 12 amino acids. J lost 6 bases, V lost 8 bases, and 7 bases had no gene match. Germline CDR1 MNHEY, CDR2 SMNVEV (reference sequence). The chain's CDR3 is CASPSGIGEQYF. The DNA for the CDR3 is TGTGCCAGCCCCAGCGGGATTGGCGAGCAGTACTTC.

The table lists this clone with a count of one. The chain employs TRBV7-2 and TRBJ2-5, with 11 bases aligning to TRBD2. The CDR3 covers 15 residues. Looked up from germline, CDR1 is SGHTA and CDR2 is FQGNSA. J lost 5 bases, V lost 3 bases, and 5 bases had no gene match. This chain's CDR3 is CASSLLAGGPETQYF. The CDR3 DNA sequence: TGTGCCAGCAGCTTGTTAGCGGGAGGGCCGGAGACCCAGTACTTC. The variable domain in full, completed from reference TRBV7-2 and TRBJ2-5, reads GAGVSQSPSNKVTEKGKDVELRCDPISGHTALYWYRQSLGQGLEFLIYFQGNSAPDKSGLPSDRFSAERTGGSVSTLTIQRTQQEDSAVYLCASSLLAGGPETQYFGPGTRLLVL.